This is a list of T cell receptor beta chains from one sample in a study of beta chain features in type 1 diabetes. Using immunoSEQ multiplex PCR, the repertoire was profiled, and TCRdb retains in-frame clones only, with some absent. The sample shows over 150,000 clones, under 9.5% of them seen only once. The specimen sequenced was central memory CD4+ T cells from blood. These receptor sequences come from a man aged 18 to 30 in good health. The CDR3 runs from the conserved cysteine through the conserved F or W. D genes are given only for firm matches. Some rows mark clone size as missing; the rest say once, few, many or name a class of expanded clone.

v_gene	j_gene	d_gene	abundance	len	CDR3aa	CDR3nt
TRBV28	TRBJ2-2	NA	NA	14	CASSHGQNTGELFF	TGTGCCAGCAGCCACGGACAGAACACCGGGGAGCTGTTTTTT
TRBV29-1	TRBJ2-7	TRBD1	many	14	CSVGSGQGSHEQYF	TGCAGCGTTGGCTCGGGACAGGGGTCCCACGAGCAGTACTTC
TRBV4-1	TRBJ2-3	NA	NA	16	CASSQDSQGMLDTQYF	TGCGCCAGCAGCCAAGATTCGCAGGGAATGTTAGATACGCAGTATTTT
TRBV7-3	TRBJ2-6	NA	many	13	CASSDGGANVLTF	TGTGCCAGCAGCGACGGGGGGGCCAACGTCCTGACTTTC
TRBV7-9	TRBJ2-1	TRBD1	NA	15	CASSLTLDRVNEQFF	TGTGCCAGCAGCTTAACCCTCGACAGGGTCAATGAGCAGTTCTTC
TRBV7-2	TRBJ2-7	TRBD2	NA	14	CASSSGLAGAKQYF	TGTGCCAGCAGCTCCGGACTAGCGGGGGCGAAGCAGTACTTC
TRBV11-1	TRBJ2-1	TRBD2	NA	15	CASSLGVAGGREQFF	TGTGCCAGCAGCTTAGGGGTAGCGGGAGGAAGGGAGCAGTTCTTC
TRBV5-4	TRBJ2-1	TRBD1	NA	15	CASSQGQGAGDEQFF	TGTGCCAGCAGCCAAGGACAGGGGGCTGGTGATGAGCAGTTCTTC
TRBV5-1	TRBJ2-1	NA	few	14	CASSFLARQDEQFF	TGCGCCAGCAGCTTTCTTGCCCGCCAGGATGAGCAGTTCTTC
TRBV7-2	TRBJ2-7	TRBD2	NA	16	CASSLNPAGGGNEQYF	TGTGCCAGCAGCTTAAATCCAGCGGGGGGTGGGAACGAGCAGTACTTC
TRBV7-9	TRBJ1-5	NA	many	13	CASSWGLGQPQHF	TGTGCCAGCAGCTGGGGACTCGGGCAGCCCCAGCATTTT
TRBV11-2	TRBJ2-7	NA	NA	13	CASSFTGSYEQYF	TGTGCCAGCAGCTTTACGGGATCCTACGAGCAGTACTTC
TRBV9	TRBJ2-3	TRBD2	NA	14	CASSVVVGRDTQYF	TGTGCCAGCAGCGTAGTAGTCGGGAGGGATACGCAGTATTTT
TRBV10-3	TRBJ1-2	TRBD1	few	14	CAISGDRGNYGYTF	TGTGCCATCAGTGGGGACAGGGGAAACTATGGCTACACCTTC
TRBV7-3	TRBJ2-3	NA	NA	13	CASSPGGTDTQYF	TGTGCCAGCAGCCCGGGGGGCACAGATACGCAGTATTTT
TRBV6-6	TRBJ2-1	NA	few	16	CASSRGGAGGRNEQFF	TGTGCCAGCAGCCGAGGGGGGGCAGGGGGCAGGAATGAGCAGTTCTTC
TRBV7-8	TRBJ2-3	NA	NA	12	CASSPSSDTQYF	TGTGCCAGCAGCCCTTCGTCAGATACGCAGTATTTT
TRBV5-4	TRBJ2-4	TRBD2	many	15	CASSLDQLAGNIQYF	TGTGCCAGCAGCTTGGATCAACTAGCGGGCAACATTCAGTACTTC
TRBV13	TRBJ1-3	TRBD1	NA	17	CASSLGGTGMGRNTIYF	TGTGCCAGCAGCTTAGGTGGGACAGGGATGGGAAGAAACACCATATATTTT
TRBV5-1	TRBJ2-3	TRBD2	many	18	CASRGTSGLAGGPDTQYF	TGCGCCAGCAGAGGAACATCGGGACTAGCGGGGGGGCCAGATACGCAGTATTTT
TRBV30	TRBJ2-1	NA	many	13	CAWSVGLYNEQFF	TGTGCCTGGAGTGTGGGGCTGTACAATGAGCAGTTCTTC
TRBV4-3	TRBJ1-5	TRBD1	few	15	CASSLGTGGNQPQHF	TGCGCCAGCAGCCTCGGGACAGGAGGAAATCAGCCCCAGCATTTT